The T cell receptor (beta chain) described here comes from a study of response to subunit inactivated influenza vaccine. TCRdb passed the RT-PCR reads through MiXCR, listing each CDR3 protein once. Among more than 700,000 distinct CDR3 sequences, less than 25% were seen once, and the ten largest hold 10%. The clonotype originates from a man aged 45-65 years who received an inactivated influenza vaccine. The sample here was PBMCs from blood, taken 5 days after vaccination.

CDR3 sequence reads: CASSKPGLYEQYF. The DNA of the CDR3 is TGTGCCAGCAGTAAGCCGGGACTCTACGAGCAGTACTTC. This rearrangement joins TRBV6-6 to TRBJ2-7, with D possibly being TRBD2 (6 bases). The V gene lost 5 bases and the J gene lost 3 bases, with 11 bases spanning the gap. Germline CDR1 and CDR2: MNHNY and SVGAGI (reference sequence). The CDR3 covers 13 residues.